This TCR beta chain stems from a study of T cell repertoires in cytomegalovirus infection. CDR3 length equals 19 residues. V lost 0 bases and J lost 0, with 18 bases in between. Germline V gene sequence: CDR1 MNHEY, CDR2 SMNVEV (reference sequence). Comment on this clonotype: Antigen specificity is unknown.

TCRdb redid the calling of the reads with MiXCR, one entry per CDR3 protein. Counted here are approximately 730,000 distinct CDR3 sequences, 29% occurring once; the ten biggest clones make up 10% to 15%. The genes are TRBV27 and TRBJ2-1, with D possibly matching TRBD1 (5 bases). The sequenced sample was cultured CD8+ T cells from PBMCs, obtained from culture after CMV antigen stimulation. This TCR derives from a human donor in good health (CMV status not recorded). Some clones in this sample may be carry-over from other donors' samples. CDR3 in amino acids: CASSLSNWGHSGSYNEQFF. The CDR3 DNA follows: TGTGCCAGCAGTTTATCGAATTGGGGCCATTCTGGCTCCTACAATGAGCAGTTCTTC.